This TCR beta chain was found in a study of blood T cells in healthy people across ages (dated by TCRdb to the mid-2010s). In terms of the full investigation: In model experiments, template switching captured roughly one uniquely barcoded TCR beta cDNA molecule for every two T cells. To avoid experimental bias, donors of different ages were spread randomly across the sequencing lanes. Using the same blood draw, the study looked at two additional independent replicas of 1 million unique cDNA reads for two donors, one aged 18 to 30 and the other aged 80 or older. Using deep sequencing normalized with unique cDNA molecular identifiers, the study measured how TCR beta repertoire diversity changes with age. The donors were split into four age groups: young (average around 15 years), middle-aged (roughly 39), aged (approximately 60) and long-lived (over 80). What the authors observed across the whole study: Observed TCR beta diversity per million T cells fell roughly linearly with age, and a significant reduction was already apparent by age around 36. Total diversity estimates from one million sequenced T cells were considered lower bounds and underestimates. Since profiling was done on bulk unsorted PBMCs, naive and antigen-experienced compartments could not be conclusively compared. The long-lived group showed more naive CD4+ T cells, fewer expanded clones and increased TCR diversity than the aged group, suggesting age selection. There was a strong correlation between observed TCR beta diversity and the percentage of naive T cells measured by flow cytometry. Because donor CMV infection status was unknown, age-related changes in expanded clonotypes were potentially confounded.

Libraries came from 5' RACE. The run used an Illumina HiSeq 2500. A second PCR of about 7 to 12 cycles was performed with a sample-barcoded 5' primer and a J-beta primer mix. Each TCR beta cDNA molecule received a unique molecular identifier from a template-switch 5' adaptor carrying 12 random nucleotides. Each sample yielded at least 2.5 million CDR3-containing paired-end reads. All of the RNA was converted into first-strand cDNA using the Mint cDNA synthesis kit, with a TRBC-specific oligonucleotide serving as the primer. All cDNA was treated with uracil-DNA glycosylase and then went through a first 18-cycle PCR with the universal primers M1SS and BC2_uni_R. The authors' analysis ran thus. Normalization of each sample was performed by random selection of 1 million high-quality reads, each carrying a distinct molecular identifier. Reads with shared molecular identifiers were discarded instead of being binned into consensus sequences. CDR3 identification, clonotype clustering and error correction used MiTCR with a Q25 quality threshold and the strictest error-elimination algorithm. Lower-bound total TCR beta diversity was estimated with a nonparametric unseen species model using Euler transformation. TCRdb cleaned the public reads at Q25 with fastp, built clones with MiXCR and kept in-frame beta chains. Identical CDR3 proteins give one entry, which carries the most common genes and DNA. V and J calls and clone size were set by TCRdb, not the authors. The table for this sample lists approximately 1.5 million distinct CDR3 sequences; about 42% of them were counted only once. Just over 4% of the sample comes from the top ten.

From the cysteine up to the phenylalanine, the CDR3 has a length of 14 residues. Only the CDR3 region is kept as DNA, spanning 42 bases read in frame from base 1. For CDR1 and CDR2, the germline V gene lists ENHRY and SYGVKD. V is reduced by 2 bases and J by 7 bases, leaving a spacing of 11 bases between them. Donors were 30 to 45 systemically healthy Caucasian individuals from Russia aged roughly 6 to 90 years. Each donor gave approximately 9.3 milliliters of peripheral blood, collected into EDTA-treated Vacutainer tubes. PBMCs were isolated by Ficoll-Paque density-gradient centrifugation, with at least 6 million obtained per sample. Total RNA was extracted from PBMCs with Trizol reagent, with at least 5 micrograms obtained per sample. For every donor, an aliquot of PBMCs went through flow cytometry to measure the percentages of naive CD45RAhigh/CD27high T cells. Details on this clonotype: Its binding antigen is unknown. The record has no base qualities; no much larger clone is one base away.

Rearrangement joined TRBV10-3 to TRBJ1-4, with a weak D call of TRBD1 (6 bases match). This receptor was obtained from a woman aged 18-35 years in good health. Sequences were obtained from blood. The CDR3 region: CAISEQGSGEKLFF. The nucleotide sequence reads TGTGCCATCAGTGAGCAGGGGTCGGGTGAAAAACTGTTTTTT.